One TCR beta chain is described in this entry. As yet, its antigen is unknown. This entry belongs to a study of siplizumab effects on memory and regulatory T cells. Data came from immunoSEQ multiplex PCR; TCRdb stores just in-frame clones and leaves some out. The sample has around 72,000 clones; more than 80% are singletons. Study findings and constraints: Naive T cells were seen as more diverse than memory cells and as major alloresponse contributors. The study found that mappable alloreactive CD4+ clones averaged around 69% Treg-derived with siplizumab and more than 25% in controls. No naive or memory phenotype could be assigned to roughly 80-96% of proliferating clones.

The sequence was collected from a human donor in good health. Sequencing was carried out using CD8+ T cells sorted from blood.

CDR3 region: CASSYSGDSSYEQYF. The CDR3 DNA sequence: TGTGCCAGCAGTTACTCGGGGGACAGCTCCTACGAGCAGTACTTC. This chain links TRBV6-5 with TRBJ2-7; 7 bases are a match to TRBD1. The V gene's germline CDR1 is MNHEY and CDR2 SVGAGI. V gave up 0 bases and J gave up 0 bases; unmatched junction bases: 2. CDR3 length equals 15 residues.